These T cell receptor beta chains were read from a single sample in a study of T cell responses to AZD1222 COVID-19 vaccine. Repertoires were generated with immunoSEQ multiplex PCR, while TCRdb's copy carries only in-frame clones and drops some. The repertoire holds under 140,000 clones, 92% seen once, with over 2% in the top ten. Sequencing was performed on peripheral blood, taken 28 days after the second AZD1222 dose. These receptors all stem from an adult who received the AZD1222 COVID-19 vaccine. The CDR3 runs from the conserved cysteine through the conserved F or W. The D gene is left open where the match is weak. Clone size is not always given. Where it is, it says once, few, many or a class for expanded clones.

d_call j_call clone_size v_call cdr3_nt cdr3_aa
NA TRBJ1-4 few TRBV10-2 TGCGCCAGCGGCTCTGCACAGGGTAATGAAAAACTGTTTTTT CASGSAQGNEKLFF
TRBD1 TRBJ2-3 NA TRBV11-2 TGTGCCAGCACCAGACAGGGGGCGACCAGCACAGATACGCAGTATTTT CASTRQGATSTDTQYF
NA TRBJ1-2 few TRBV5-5 TGTGCCAGCAGCTTGGAGGACATTAGCGGCTACACCTTC CASSLEDISGYTF
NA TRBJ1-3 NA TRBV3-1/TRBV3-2 TGTGCCAGCAGCCGCCTTGGGACGGGCTCGGGAAACACCATATATTTT CASSRLGTGSGNTIYF
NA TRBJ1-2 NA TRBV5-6 TGTGCCAGCAGCCTGGTAGCGCCCGAAGGGGGCTACACCTTC CASSLVAPEGGYTF
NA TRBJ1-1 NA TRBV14 TGTGCCAGCAGCCAAGGGGGTTACACTGAAGCTTTCTTT CASSQGGYTEAFF
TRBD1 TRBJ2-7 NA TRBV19 TGTGCCAGTAGTACCGGGACAGGAGTTTACTACGAGCAGTACTTC CASSTGTGVYYEQYF
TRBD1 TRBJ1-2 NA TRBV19 TGTGCCAGTAGAATTGGGACAGGGGATGGCTACACCTTC CASRIGTGDGYTF
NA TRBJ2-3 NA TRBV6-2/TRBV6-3 TGTGCCAGCAGCCCCATCTCCGCCTCCACGCAGTATTTT CASSPISASTQYF
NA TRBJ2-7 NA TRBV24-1 TGTGCCACCAGTGGGGCCGGGGATTGGGGAGAGCAGTACTTC CATSGAGDWGEQYF
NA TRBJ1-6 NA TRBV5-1 TGCGCCAGCAGCTTGGGAGGGAGCTCCTATAATTCACCCCTCCACTTT CASSLGGSSYNSPLHF
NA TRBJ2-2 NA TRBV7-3 TGTGCCAGCAGCACCCCGGTGGGACTCAACACCGGGGAGCTGTTTTTT CASSTPVGLNTGELFF
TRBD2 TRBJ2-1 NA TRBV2 TGTGCCAGCGAGGGGAGGGCCCACAATGAGCAGTTCTTC CASEGRAHNEQFF
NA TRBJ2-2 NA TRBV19 TGTGCCAGTAGACTTATCACCGGGGAGCTGTTTTTT CASRLITGELFF
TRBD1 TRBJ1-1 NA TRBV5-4 TGTGCCAGCAGACCCGGGACAGGGGACGTCACTGAAGCTTTCTTT CASRPGTGDVTEAFF
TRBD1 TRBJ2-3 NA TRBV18 TGTGCCAGCTCACCAGGACAGGGGCGCACATATACGCAGTATTTT CASSPGQGRTYTQYF
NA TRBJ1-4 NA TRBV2 TGTGCCAGCAGTGAGGAACAGGGCCGAAATGAAAAACTGTTTTTT CASSEEQGRNEKLFF
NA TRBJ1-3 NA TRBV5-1 TGCGCCAGCAGCCAGTTCGGGGCTAAAGGAAACACCATATATTTT CASSQFGAKGNTIYF
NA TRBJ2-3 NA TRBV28 TGTGCCAGCACCCGTAGGACAGATACGCAGTATTTT CASTRRTDTQYF
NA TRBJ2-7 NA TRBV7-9 TGTGCCAGCAGCCCACCCAGGGTAGCCTACGAGCAGTACTTC CASSPPRVAYEQYF
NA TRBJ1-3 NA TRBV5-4 TGTGCCAGCAGCTTGGAAGGTCGACAGAGCTCTGGAAACACCATATATTTT CASSLEGRQSSGNTIYF
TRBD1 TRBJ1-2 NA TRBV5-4 TGTGCCAGCAGCTTGGGGACAGGGGGGGTCTATGGCTACACCTTC CASSLGTGGVYGYTF
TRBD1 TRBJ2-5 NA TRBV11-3 TGTGCCAGCAGCTCCCGACAGGGGGCAGAGACCCAGTACTTC CASSSRQGAETQYF
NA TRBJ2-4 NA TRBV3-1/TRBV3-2 TGTGCCAGCAGCCAAGAACCGGGGCTATCCAAAAACATTCAGTACTTC CASSQEPGLSKNIQYF
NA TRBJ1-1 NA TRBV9 TGTGCCAGCAGCGTAGGTGGGGGCTTGGGGTACACTGAAGCTTTCTTT CASSVGGGLGYTEAFF
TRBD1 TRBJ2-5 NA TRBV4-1 TGCGCCAGCAGCCAACCGGACAGGGATCAAGAGACCCAGTACTTC CASSQPDRDQETQYF
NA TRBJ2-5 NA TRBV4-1 TGCGCCAGCAGCTTAGCGGCTCAAGAGACCCAGTACTTC CASSLAAQETQYF
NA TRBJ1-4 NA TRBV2 TGTGCCAGCAGGCTCACAACAGGGGAAAAACTGTTTTTT CASRLTTGEKLFF
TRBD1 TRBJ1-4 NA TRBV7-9 TGTGCCAGCAGCTTTGGGACAGAAAATGAAAAACTGTTTTTT CASSFGTENEKLFF
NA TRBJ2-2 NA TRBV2 TGTGCCAGCCCCGAGGTACTTGGTACCGGGGAGCTGTTTTTT CASPEVLGTGELFF
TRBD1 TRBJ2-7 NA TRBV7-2 TGTGCCAGCAGCTTTACAGGGGTCTCCTACGAGCAGTACTTC CASSFTGVSYEQYF
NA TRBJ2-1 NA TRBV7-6 TGTGCCAGCAGCCCACTAGCTGTGGCCTACAATGAGCAGTTCTTC CASSPLAVAYNEQFF
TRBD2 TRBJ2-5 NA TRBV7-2 TGTGCCAGCAGCTTAGTCCTAGCGGGGTCTGAGACCCAGTACTTC CASSLVLAGSETQYF
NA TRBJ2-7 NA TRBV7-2 TGTGCCAGCAGCTTAATTAGCCGGCGATACGAGCAGTACTTC CASSLISRRYEQYF
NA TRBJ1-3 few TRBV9 TGTGCCAGCAGCCTCCCCGGAAACACCATATATTTT CASSLPGNTIYF
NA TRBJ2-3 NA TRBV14 TGTGCCAGCAGCCAAGTGAAGGGGGGAGGCCCCGATACGCAGTATTTT CASSQVKGGGPDTQYF
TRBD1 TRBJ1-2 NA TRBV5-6 TGTGCCAGCAGCCGGCCGACAGGGGACTATGGCTACACCTTC CASSRPTGDYGYTF
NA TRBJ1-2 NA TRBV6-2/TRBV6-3 TGTGCCAGCAGTTCAGGCCCAACGGACACCTTC CASSSGPTDTF
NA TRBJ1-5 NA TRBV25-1 TGTGCCAGCAGTGATATCAGGGATAGCAATCAGCCCCAGCATTTT CASSDIRDSNQPQHF
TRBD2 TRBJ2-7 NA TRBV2 TGTGCCAGCCGGAGGGACTACTACGAGCAGTACTTC CASRRDYYEQYF
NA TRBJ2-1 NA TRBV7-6 TGTGCCAGCAGCTTCGCGGGACGGCCGTCCTACAATGAGCAGTTCTTC CASSFAGRPSYNEQFF
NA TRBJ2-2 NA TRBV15 TGTGCCACCAGCAGCGACAGACTAACAACCGCGAACACCGGGGAGCTGTTTTTT CATSSDRLTTANTGELFF
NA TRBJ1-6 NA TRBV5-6 TGTGCCAGCAGCACCATCCAGGGTGTGACCTATAATTCACCCCTCCACTTT CASSTIQGVTYNSPLHF
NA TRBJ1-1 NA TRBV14 TGTGCCAGCAGCCAAAATACGAACACTGAAGCTTTCTTT CASSQNTNTEAFF
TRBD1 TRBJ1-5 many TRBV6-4 TGTGCCAGCAGTGACGGGACAGGGGGGAATCAGCCCCAGCATTTT CASSDGTGGNQPQHF
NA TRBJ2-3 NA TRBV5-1 TGCGCCAGCAGCTTGATGGCCACCACAGATACGCAGTATTTT CASSLMATTDTQYF
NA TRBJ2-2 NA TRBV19 TGTGCCAGTAGCTACGCTTTGGGCACCGGGGAGCTGTTTTTT CASSYALGTGELFF
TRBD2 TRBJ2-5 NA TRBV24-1 TGTGCCACCGGAAGCCCGACTAGCGACGTGGAGACCCAGTACTTC CATGSPTSDVETQYF